This entry lists 31 T cell receptor beta chains sequenced from one sample in a study of Graves' ophthalmopathy and Graves' hyperthyroidism. Amplification of TCR beta CDR3 regions used RNA transcripts. Investigators did first-round RT-PCR with HTBI primers, then second-round multiplex PCR. Using its own MiXCR run on the multiplex PCR reads, TCRdb lists one record per CDR3 protein. In the table there are some 170,000 distinct CDR3 sequences, approximately 40% of which are singletons. The sequenced sample consisted of peripheral blood. The source is a man aged 25-45 years with Graves' ophthalmopathy.

This clonotype was recorded at least ten times. CDR3 loop: CASSQGQRASPNYGYTF. DNA for the CDR3: TGTGCCAGCTCACAAGGACAGCGCGCCTCGCCTAACTATGGCTACACCTTC. The rearrangement joins TRBV18 to TRBJ1-2; possible D gene TRBD1, 6 bases. Trimming removed 4 bases from V and 0 bases from J, with 18 bases in between. Germline V gives CDR1 KGHSH, CDR2 LQKENI. CDR3 length: 17 residues.

The chain uses TRBV28 and TRBJ2-5, with D tentatively TRBD1 (5 bases). Germline V gene sequence: CDR1 MDHEN, CDR2 SYDVKM. The CDR3 is 13 amino acids. Trimming left V 6 bases short and J 7 bases short, with 15 bases between. CDR3 sequence (DNA): TGTGCCAGCAGCTTAGACGGCCAGGGGACCCAGTACTTC. Its protein product is CASSLDGQGTQYF.

In its sample, this clonotype was seen many times. The chain links TRBV20-1 to TRBJ2-7, with D unresolved. V lost 5 bases, J lost 0 bases, and 14 bases lay in between. The CDR3 spans 14 residues. Germline lookup yields CDR1 DFQATT and CDR2 SNEGSKA (reference sequence). The CDR3: CSAQPILNSYEQYF. The CDR3 coding sequence is TGCAGTGCTCAACCTATACTAAACTCCTACGAGCAGTACTTC.

This clonotype was counted at least ten times. The chain couples TRBV6-1 to TRBJ2-6; D remains unclear. The V gene's germline CDR1 is MNHNS and CDR2 SASEGT. CDR3 length: 16 amino acids. V dropped 4 bases and J dropped 8 bases, with 18 bases sitting between them. The CDR3 loop reads CASSVEGGNPPNVLTF. CDR3 coding DNA: TGTGCCAGCAGTGTTGAAGGTGGGAATCCGCCCAACGTCCTGACTTTC.

In this sample, this clonotype turned up many times. The V and J genes are TRBV2 and TRBJ2-5, with D possibly TRBD1 on 8 matching bases. Germline V gives CDR1 SNHLY, CDR2 FYNNEI. V was cut by 7 bases and J by 5 bases, with 14 bases left in between. The CDR3 length is 13 residues. DNA of the CDR3: TGTGCCAGCAACAGGGGGAGGGGGGAGACCCAGTACTTC. This encodes CASNRGRGETQYF.

This clonotype has at least ten counts. The genes are TRBV29-1 and TRBJ2-4; D ambiguous. CDR3 length: 14 residues. The V end was cut by 5 bases, the J end by 0 bases, with 11 bases between. Germline lookup yields CDR1 SQVTM and CDR2 ANQGSEA. The CDR3 loop reads CSVQLDLAKNIQYF. CDR3 in DNA: TGCAGCGTTCAGCTGGACCTAGCCAAAAACATTCAGTACTTC.

The J gene is TRBJ1-5, the V gene TRBV6-1; D remains ambiguous. The CDR3 covers 13 residues. With 4 bases removed from V and 5 bases from J, the gap between germline ends came to 9 bases. CDR1 MNHNS and CDR2 SASEGT come from the germline V gene. The chain's CDR3 is CASSVGEDQPQHF. In nucleotides, the CDR3 is TGTGCCAGCAGTGTTGGGGAAGATCAGCCCCAGCATTTT.

A few counts support this clonotype. The CDR3 loop is CASTGRGQETQYF. The CDR3 region has the DNA TGTGCCAGTACCGGCCGAGGGCAAGAGACCCAGTACTTC. The rearrangement links TRBV19 to TRBJ2-5; maybe TRBD2 (5 bases). CDR3 length equals 13 residues. Germline-derived CDR1 and CDR2 are LNHDA and SQIVND (reference sequence). With 7 bases removed from V and 2 bases from J, the gap between germline ends came to 11 bases.

The rearrangement uses TRBV25-1 and TRBJ2-7; the D is unclear. The length of the CDR3 is 13 residues. The germline V gene encodes CDR1 MGHDK and CDR2 SYGVNS. V was clipped by 1 base and J by 6 bases, with 10 bases between them. The CDR3 is CASSESPSREQYF. The CDR3 DNA sequence: TGTGCCAGCAGTGAATCCCCTAGTCGCGAGCAGTACTTC.

The table lists this clonotype with many counts. The V call is TRBV28, the J call TRBJ2-7; no reliable D call. Germline V lookup: CDR1 MDHEN, CDR2 SYDVKM. The CDR3 length is 10 residues. The V end lost 4 bases, the J end lost 5 bases, and 3 bases lay between the germline ends. Here the CDR3 DNA reads TGTGCCAGCAGTTCCCACGAGCAGTACTTC. Translating it yields CASSSHEQYF.

The CDR3 coding sequence is TGTGCCAGCAGGATGCGTTATAATTCACCCCTCCACTTT. Its protein is CASRMRYNSPLHF. The rearrangement uses TRBV12-3 or TRBV12-4 and TRBJ1-6; no clear D. The ends were cut back, 6 bases at V and 4 bases at J, with 7 bases in the middle. The CDR3 length is 13 residues.

The V and J genes are TRBV12-5 and TRBJ2-4; 7 nucleotides agree with TRBD1. V dropped 5 bases and J dropped 16; count of bases not matched to a gene: 14. Germline CDR1 reads LGHNT; CDR2 reads FRNRAP. This CDR3 contains 13 residues. The CDR3 DNA reads TGTGCTAGTGGTATCAACCGGGACAGTCGATTCTACTTC. This codes for CASGINRDSRFYF.

The V gene is TRBV12-3 or TRBV12-4, the J gene TRBJ2-5, with D possibly matching TRBD1 (5 bases). The CDR3 loop spans 13 amino acids. Trimming shortened V by 8 bases and J by 2 bases, and 12 bases separated the two germline ends. The CDR3 here is CASRQLSQETQYF. CDR3 sequence (DNA): TGTGCCAGCCGACAGTTATCACAAGAGACCCAGTACTTC.

This clonotype showed up many times. V and J are TRBV6-5 and TRBJ2-2; 7 nucleotides line up with TRBD1. Trimming at V came to 6 bases and at J to 1 base, leaving 8 bases not matched to a gene. Germline V gene sequence: CDR1 MNHEY, CDR2 SVGAGI. The CDR3 extends over 16 amino acids. The CDR3 is CASSLPPGGNTGELFF. CDR3 DNA: TGTGCCAGCAGCCTCCCCCCAGGGGGGAACACCGGGGAGCTGTTTTTT.

The V and J genes are TRBV12-3 or TRBV12-4 and TRBJ1-1; D is unresolved. The CDR3 runs 15 residues. The ends were cut back, 6 bases at V and 1 base at J, with 15 bases in the middle. This CDR3 reads CASSQRVPSNTEAFF. As DNA, the CDR3 is TGTGCCAGCAGCCAAAGGGTCCCTTCGAACACTGAAGCTTTCTTT.

This clonotype was observed at least ten times. The J gene is TRBJ1-2, the V gene TRBV6-1; D is unresolved. Germline values: CDR1 MNHNS, CDR2 SASEGT. V was trimmed by 6 bases and J by 4 bases, leaving 15 bases between them. The CDR3 has 14 residues. The CDR3 sequence is CASRSNTYSYGYTF. The CDR3 DNA reads TGTGCCAGCAGATCTAATACGTACAGCTATGGCTACACCTTC.

This clonotype was observed many times. This sequence joins TRBV6-2 or TRBV6-3 and TRBJ2-5, with a weak D call TRBD2 (5 bases). Germline lookup yields CDR1 MNHEY and CDR2 SVGEGT. V was pared by 5 bases and J by 5 bases, with 12 bases between. The CDR3 extends over 13 amino acids. CDR3 sequence reads: CASSPTERETQYF. Written as DNA, the CDR3 is TGTGCCAGCAGTCCAACAGAGCGGGAGACCCAGTACTTC.

Many counts were recorded for this clonotype. CDR3 nucleotide sequence: TGTGCCAGCAGTTTGAAAATGAACACTGAAGCTTTCTTT. It is translated as CASSLKMNTEAFF. J is TRBJ1-1 and V is TRBV12-3 or TRBV12-4; no clear D gene. CDR3 length: 13 residues. V dropped 3 bases and J dropped 0 bases, with 5 bases sitting between them.

The rearrangement uses TRBV2 and TRBJ2-5; 12 nucleotides align to TRBD1. CDR3 size: 15 residues. CDR1 and CDR2 (germline): SNHLY, FYNNEI. Trimming cost V 5 bases and J 5 bases; bases outside gene matches: 6. CDR3 in DNA: TGTGCCAGCAGTAACTGGGACAGGGGGCTGGAGACCCAGTACTTC. Its protein is CASSNWDRGLETQYF.

In this sample, this clonotype turned up many times. Since a much larger clone is just one base distant, this may be a read error. The V call is TRBV24-1, the J call TRBJ1-5, with D unclear. The CDR3 has 13 residues. The germline V gene has CDR1 KGHDR and CDR2 SFDVKD. As DNA, the CDR3 is TGTGCCACCAGTGGGGGTTGGAATCCGCCCCAGCATTTT. Translation: CATSGGWNPPQHF.

This clonotype was seen ten or more times. This chain links TRBV6-2 or TRBV6-3 with TRBJ2-7, with 11 positions matching TRBD1. The CDR3 totals 15 residues. V trimming: 7 bases; J trimming: 9 bases; junction bases outside the gene matches: 14. CDR1 and CDR2 from the germline V gene are MNHEY and SVGEGT. CDR3 loop: CASNQASGTGGTQYF. The DNA for the CDR3 is TGTGCCAGCAACCAAGCCTCCGGGACAGGGGGAACGCAGTACTTC.

At least ten counts were recorded for this clonotype. The rearrangement uses TRBV20-1 and TRBJ1-1; weak D call: TRBD1 (6 bases). CDR1 and CDR2 from the germline V gene are DFQATT and SNEGSKA (reference sequence). This CDR3 has 14 amino acids. Deletions cut 5 bases from V and 4 bases from J, with 17 bases between. The CDR3 nucleotides read TGCAGTGCTCCGAGAGGGGGTGGGGCCACTGAAGCTTTCTTT. The encoded protein is CSAPRGGGATEAFF.

This clonotype was seen ten or more times. CDR3 residues: CASSLTVTEAFF. In DNA form, the CDR3 reads TGTGCCAGCAGCCTGACAGTGACTGAAGCTTTCTTT. The chain couples TRBV28 to TRBJ1-1; maybe TRBD1 (5 bases). This CDR3 spans 12 amino acids. Per the germline V gene, CDR1 is MDHEN and CDR2 is SYDVKM. With 6 bases removed from V and 5 bases from J, the gap between germline ends came to 10 bases.

The V and J genes are TRBV5-1 and TRBJ1-5; maybe TRBD1 (5 bases). The CDR3 covers 14 residues. CDR1 and CDR2 (germline): SGHRS, YFSETQ. Deletions cut 6 bases from V and 1 base from J, with 11 bases between. CDR3 in amino acids: CASTGLVSNQPQHF. The CDR3 coding sequence is TGCGCCAGCACAGGGCTTGTGAGCAATCAGCCCCAGCATTTT.

This clonotype was detected ten times or more. The V and J genes are TRBV18 and TRBJ2-7; 10 bases agree with TRBD1. The germline V gene encodes CDR1 KGHSH and CDR2 LQKENI. This CDR3 contains 15 residues. Unmatched junction bases numbered 9, after V lost 3 bases and J lost 7 bases. CDR3: CASSPGRDRGREQYF. For the CDR3, the DNA is TGTGCCAGCTCACCCGGACGGGACAGGGGACGGGAGCAGTACTTC.

The gene calls are TRBV7-8 and TRBJ2-5; D unresolved. V lost 5 bases and J 3 bases, leaving 13 bases between the germline ends. The CDR3 sequence is 14 residues long. The germline V gene encodes CDR1 SGHVS and CDR2 FQNEAQ. The CDR3 sequence: CASSPLSSEETQYF. CDR3 bases: TGTGCCAGCAGCCCGCTTAGTTCTGAAGAGACCCAGTACTTC.

This clonotype was found many times. The rearrangement links TRBV24-1 to TRBJ2-5, with 11 bases identical to TRBD1. Germline trimming cut 3 bases from V and 5 bases from J; bases unmatched to any gene: 7. This CDR3 spans 16 amino acids. From germline, CDR1 is KGHDR and CDR2 SFDVKD. The CDR3 DNA reads as TGTGCCACCAGTGATGGGGGACAGGGGGTGTGGGAGACCCAGTACTTC. It codes for CATSDGGQGVWETQYF.

At least ten counts were recorded for this clonotype. The chain is built from TRBV28 and TRBJ1-3; no clear D. The CDR3 contains 14 residues. Germline lookup yields CDR1 MDHEN and CDR2 SYDVKM. The germline V and J ends were trimmed by 8 bases and 0 bases, with 11 bases remaining between them. The CDR3 loop is CASGVLGSGNTIYF. DNA of the CDR3: TGTGCCAGCGGCGTTCTCGGCTCTGGAAACACCATATATTTT.

The chain joins TRBV6-2 or TRBV6-3 to TRBJ1-2; 7 nucleotides line up with TRBD1. The V and J ends lost 10 bases and 6 bases, in that order; junction bases with no gene match: 11. Germline CDR1 is MNHEY and CDR2 is SVGEGT. CDR3 length: 13 amino acids. Written as DNA, the CDR3 is TGTGCCACCACGTTCCGGGACAGAGATGGCTACACCTTC. Translating it yields CATTFRDRDGYTF.

This clonotype was counted ten times or more. This rearrangement joins TRBV6-2 or TRBV6-3 to TRBJ2-7; no clear D. Germline CDR1 is MNHEY and CDR2 is SVGEGT. Trimming removed 5 bases at V and 6 bases at J, with 8 bases between. The CDR3 length is 11 residues. Here the CDR3 reads CASSLPSEQYF. The DNA of the CDR3 is TGTGCCAGCAGTCTCCCCAGCGAGCAGTACTTC.

The V and J genes are TRBV12-3 or TRBV12-4 and TRBJ1-3; D gene uncertain. This CDR3 comprises 14 residues. The V and J ends lost 3 bases and 4 bases respectively, with 10 bases between them. CDR3 DNA sequence: TGTGCCAGCAGTTTGGAGAGTATCGGAAACACCATATATTTT. Translation: CASSLESIGNTIYF.